These 3 T cell receptor beta chains originate from one sample sequenced in a study of cytomegalovirus exposure and HLA in healthy donors (dated by TCRdb to the late 2010s). Libraries were constructed by the immunoSEQ multiplex PCR assay. The clones in this table, taken by TCRdb from immuneACCESS, are in-frame only. Not every clone is retained; where verified, under half of the shortfall comes from an unresolved V gene, and the cause of the rest is unknown. For this sample there are over 50,000 clones; about 91% appear just once. The top ten constitute approximately 5.3% of the sample. Material for sequencing was PBMCs. The receptors were gathered from a man aged 18 to 30 in good health and CMV-seropositive.

V usage is TRBV10-3 and J usage is TRBJ1-2; 7 bases line up with TRBD1. V was pared by 7 bases and J by 6 bases, with 5 bases of the junction left unmatched. Germline lookup yields CDR1 ENHRY and CDR2 SYGVKD. CDR3 length: 12 residues. CDR3 nucleotide sequence: TGTGCCATCAATGACAGGGTGAATGGCTACACCTTC. It is translated as CAINDRVNGYTF.

The chain combines TRBV7-2 with TRBJ2-7; 14 bases fit TRBD2. Trimming removed 2 bases from V and 3 bases from J; junction bases left unmatched: 6. CDR3 length: 17 amino acids. Per germline, CDR1 SGHTA and CDR2 FQGNSA. This chain's CDR3 is CASSLKGLAGVSYEQYF. The CDR3 nucleotides are TGTGCCAGCAGCTTAAAGGGACTAGCGGGAGTCAGCTACGAGCAGTACTTC.

Points on this clone: In this CDR3 the conserved last residue, phenylalanine or tryptophan, is missing, so a read error is likely. This sequence joins TRBV10-3 and TRBJ1-2; D perhaps matches TRBD1 (5 bases). With 2 bases removed from V and 2 bases from J, the gap between germline ends came to 12 bases. The CDR3 consists of 15 residues. The germline V gene encodes CDR1 ENHRY and CDR2 SYGVKD. CDR3 in amino acids: CAISEQTVSNYGYTL. The CDR3 nucleotides read TGTGCCATCAGTGAGCAGACAGTCTCAAACTATGGCTACACCCTC.